The source of this TCR beta chain is a study of lymphopenia after photon versus proton radiotherapy (dated by TCRdb to about 2019). Some background on the complete study: The immunological effects of photon versus proton radiation therapy were compared in patients with gastrointestinal tumors who developed high-grade lymphopenia. A cohort of about 20 patients with gastrointestinal tumors who received either photon or proton therapy and subsequently developed lymphopenia was included. The study was designed to characterize how the impact on the immune system differs between the two radiation modalities.

The CDR3 is 13 residues long, counting both termini. CDR1 and CDR2 were assigned from the germline V gene (reference sequence) as MNHNY and SVGAGI. Beyond this particular receptor, the publication reports: Once the lymphocyte count had reached its nadir, the repertoires of photon-treated patients showed oligoclonal expansion, particularly of CD8+ Temra cells, and this expansion drove the decline in diversity. Across the cohort, an inverse correlation was found between a larger post-nadir drop in TCR diversity and overall survival time among patients who died. Proton-treated patients stayed relatively stable during treatment, while photon-treated patients lost naive T cells and TCR diversity and gained effector/memory populations. The authors looked at the survival association only in patients who died, and they framed better survival with proton therapy as a possibility rather than a demonstrated result.

Concerning this clone: It has no known antigen specificity. In this CDR3 the conserved last residue, phenylalanine or tryptophan, is missing, so a read error is likely. Because the CDR3's place on the DNA is in doubt, the DNA is left out and the CDR3 is given as listed by TCRdb.

The library was produced with the immunoSEQ multiplex PCR assay. T cell repertoires were profiled by deep sequencing of rearranged TCR beta loci, alongside multiparametric flow cytometry. The source is immuneACCESS, and TCRdb retained only in-frame sequences with V and J called. Part of the clones is not carried over; for the studies checked, unresolved V genes explain less than half of this, and the remainder is unexplained. Present in this sample are around 59,000 clones, about 81% of which were seen just once. 2.1% of the sample is in the top ten clones. This TCR came from a man in his fifties or sixties with pancreatic cancer. The V and J segments used are TRBV6-6 and TRBJ1-2; TRBD1 is taken as the D call from the table, unchecked against the DNA. Specimen: peripheral blood, collected from a patient treated with proton-based radiotherapy. CDR3 protein: CASTFSGETGYLI.